This T cell receptor (beta chain) was sequenced for a study of a mutant IDH1 vaccine in newly diagnosed glioma. The time point here: week 23, last vaccination. A single vaccine dose contained 300 ug of mutant IDH1 20-mer peptide, and topical imiquimod was used with it. The V end was cut by 4 bases, the J end by 4 bases, with 8 bases between. Germline V gene lookup returns CDR1 MNHEY and CDR2 SVGAGI. The CDR3 has 13 amino acids. Sequencing was performed with immunoSEQ multiplex PCR; in TCRdb, only in-frame clones are kept and a portion is missing. The sample holds over 40,000 clones, under 80% seen once. As for this clone: What it binds is unknown.

This chain joins TRBV6-5 and TRBJ1-5; weak D call: TRBD1 (6 bases). The sample in question was PBMCs, obtained from a glioma patient whose treatment included an IDH1 peptide vaccine. The receptor's source is a woman aged 35 to 49 with glioma. Some clones in this sample may be carry-over from other donors' samples. The CDR3 here is CASSWGTNQPQHF. The CDR3 DNA reads TGTGCCAGCAGTTGGGGGACAAATCAGCCCCAGCATTTT.